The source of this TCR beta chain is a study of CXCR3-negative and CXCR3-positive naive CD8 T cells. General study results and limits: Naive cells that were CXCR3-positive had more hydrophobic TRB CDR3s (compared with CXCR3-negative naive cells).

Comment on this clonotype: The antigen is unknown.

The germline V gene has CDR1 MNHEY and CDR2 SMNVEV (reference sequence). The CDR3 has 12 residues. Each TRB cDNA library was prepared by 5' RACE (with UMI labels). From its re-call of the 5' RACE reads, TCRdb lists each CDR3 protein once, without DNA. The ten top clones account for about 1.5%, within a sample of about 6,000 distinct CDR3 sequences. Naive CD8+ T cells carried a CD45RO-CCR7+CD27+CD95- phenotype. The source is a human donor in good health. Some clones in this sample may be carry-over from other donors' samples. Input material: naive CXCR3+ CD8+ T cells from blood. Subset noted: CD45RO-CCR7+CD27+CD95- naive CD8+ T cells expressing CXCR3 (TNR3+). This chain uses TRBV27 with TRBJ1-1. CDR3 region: CASRGGLLEAFF.